Each of the 15 T cell receptor beta chains below was sequenced from the same sample in a study of radiation and T cells in renal cell carcinoma. TCRdb's table, derived via immunoSEQ multiplex PCR, lists solely in-frame clones and lacks some. The data hold over 120,000 clones, with around nine tenths observed a single time. Time point described: baseline pretreatment blood. Treatment indicated: 15 Gy SBRT to primary tumor, nephrectomy 4 weeks later. Sample: blood, taken from a patient whose treatment included radiotherapy and nephrectomy. These receptors all stem from a woman aged 45-65 years with renal cell carcinoma.

J is TRBJ2-3 and V is TRBV5-6; 11 bases line up with TRBD1. The germline V gene encodes CDR1 SGHDT and CDR2 YYEEEE. CDR3 length: 15 residues. The trim removed 4 bases at V and 6 bases at J, leaving 7 bases unmatched. DNA of the CDR3: TGTGCCAGCAGCCCAGGGACAGGGGGAGCGGATACGCAGTATTTT. Protein: CASSPGTGGADTQYF. Supplemented by reference TRBV5-6 and TRBJ2-3, the full variable domain reads DAGVTQSPTHLIKTRGQQVTLRCSPKSGHDTVSWYQQALGQGPQFIFQYYEEEERQRGNFPDRFSGHQFPNYSSELNVNALLLGDSALYLCASSPGTGGADTQYFGPGTRLTVL.

The gene calls are TRBV4-3 and TRBJ1-4; D is ambiguous. Trimming cost V 0 bases and J 4 bases, with 9 bases left between them. The CDR3 loop spans 15 amino acids. Germline-derived CDR1 and CDR2 are LGHNA and YSLEER. The CDR3 reads CASSQDPGNNEKLFF. CDR3 in DNA: TGCGCCAGCAGCCAAGATCCTGGGAATAATGAAAAACTGTTTTTT.

The gene calls are TRBV9 and TRBJ1-2; D remains unclear. This CDR3 is 13 amino acids long. Germline V gene data show CDR1 as SGDLS and CDR2 as YYNGEE. The V end lost 0 bases, the J end lost 5 bases, and 8 bases lay between the germline ends. DNA for the CDR3: TGTGCCAGCAGCGTAGTTGAGAAATATGGCTACACCTTC. This sequence encodes CASSVVEKYGYTF.

V usage is TRBV23-1 and J usage is TRBJ2-7; TRBD1 is a possible D gene (6 bases). TRBV23-1 is known as an ORF, though its function is uncertain. The CDR3 covers 14 residues. The ends were cut back, 0 bases at V and 4 bases at J, with 10 bases in the middle. CDR3 amino acids: CASSQSAQGYEQYF. The CDR3 bases are TGCGCCAGCAGTCAATCGGCACAGGGTTACGAGCAGTACTTC.

The chain employs TRBV6-6 and TRBJ2-7; the D call may be TRBD1 or TRBD2 (5 bases each). Trimming left V 5 bases short and J 0 bases short, with 14 bases between. This CDR3 region has 15 residues. The germline gives CDR1 MNHNY, CDR2 SVGAGI (reference sequence). Written as DNA, the CDR3 is TGTGCCAGCAGTCGGCCGGGACGGGACTCCTACGAGCAGTACTTC. Translated, it gives CASSRPGRDSYEQYF.

The chain couples TRBV9 to TRBJ1-4, with D maybe TRBD1 (5 bases). Germline CDR1 is SGDLS and CDR2 is YYNGEE. CDR3 length equals 15 residues. V lost 4 bases, J lost 1 base, and 11 bases lay in between. CDR3 coding DNA: TGTGCCAGCAGCTTCGGGGGAGGAACTAATGAAAAACTGTTTTTT. Amino acid sequence: CASSFGGGTNEKLFF.

The chain uses TRBV18 and TRBJ2-4; 14 bases align to TRBD2. V lost 6 bases to trimming and J lost 3 bases; unmatched junction nucleotides: 4. Germline V lookup: CDR1 KGHSH, CDR2 LQKENI. CDR3 length: 16 residues. CDR3 loop: CASSTTSGGVKNIQYF. The DNA for the CDR3 is TGTGCCAGCTCCACGACTAGCGGGGGGGTCAAAAACATTCAGTACTTC. Supplemented by reference TRBV18 and TRBJ2-4, the full variable domain reads NAGVMQNPRHLVRRRGQEARLRCSPMKGHSHVYWYRQLPEEGLKFMVYLQKENIIDESGMPKERFSAEFPKEGPSILRIQQVVRGDSAAYFCASSTTSGGVKNIQYFGAGTRLSVL.

This clone appeared once. The rearrangement joins TRBV6-5 to TRBJ2-7; D remains ambiguous. Germline CDR1 MNHEY, CDR2 SVGAGI. Trimming cost V 2 bases and J 2 bases, with 10 bases left between them. The CDR3 has 14 residues. The CDR3 nucleotides are TGTGCCAGCAGTTACAATGTAGGTCCCTACGAGCAGTACTTC. It encodes CASSYNVGPYEQYF.

The chain carries TRBV7-6 and TRBJ2-6; no clear D gene. V was pared by 5 bases and J by 0 bases, with 8 bases between. CDR1 is SGHVS and CDR2 is FNYEAQ in the germline V gene. The CDR3 contains 15 residues. DNA for the CDR3: TGTGCCAGCAGCCAACAACGCTCTGGGGCCAACGTCCTGACTTTC. Its translation: CASSQQRSGANVLTF.

The V call is TRBV9, the J call TRBJ1-4; 7 positions match TRBD1. After removal of 2 bases from V and 8 bases from J, the junction contained 6 bases not matched to a gene. CDR1 SGDLS and CDR2 YYNGEE come from the germline V gene. This CDR3 has 14 amino acids. The CDR3: CASSVDRASEKLFF. CDR3 DNA sequence: TGTGCCAGCAGCGTTGACAGGGCTAGCGAAAAACTGTTTTTT.

The chain couples TRBV9 to TRBJ2-7; 10 bases line up with TRBD1. Looked up from germline, CDR1 is SGDLS and CDR2 is YYNGEE. The CDR3 spans 14 residues. V shed 3 bases and J 2 bases; nucleotides not matched to a gene: 2. This CDR3 reads CASSGGQGTYEQYF. For the CDR3, the DNA is TGTGCCAGCAGCGGGGGACAGGGGACCTACGAGCAGTACTTC.

The CDR3 sequence: CASSGVTEYTEAFF. The CDR3 nucleotides are TGTGCCAGCTCTGGGGTTACCGAGTACACTGAAGCTTTCTTT. The J gene is TRBJ1-1, the V gene TRBV18; no reliable D call. The V gene lost 6 bases and the J gene lost 3 bases, with 14 bases spanning the gap. CDR1 and CDR2 (germline): KGHSH, LQKENI. The CDR3 is 14 amino acids.

J is TRBJ2-5 and V is TRBV7-2; 9 bases match TRBD2. The length of the CDR3 is 16 residues. CDR1 and CDR2 (germline): SGHTA, FQGNSA. Trimming removed 0 bases from V and 1 base from J; junction bases left unmatched: 3. The CDR3, as DNA: TGTGCCAGCAGCTTAGCGGTAGCGGGGGCCCAAGAGACCCAGTACTTC. This encodes CASSLAVAGAQETQYF.

V usage is TRBV7-9 and J usage is TRBJ2-1; 7 bases match TRBD2. V shed 1 base, J shed 6 bases, and the junction held 0 bases outside the gene matches. Germline values: CDR1 SEHNR, CDR2 FQNEAQ (reference sequence). The CDR3 consists of 13 residues. This CDR3 is CASSLGTSNEQFF. CDR3 nucleotide sequence: TGTGCCAGCAGCTTAGGGACTAGCAATGAGCAGTTCTTC.

This chain connects TRBV4-1 to TRBJ1-2; D is uncertain. The germline V gene has CDR1 MGHRA and CDR2 YSYEKL. Trimming stripped 1 base from V and 2 bases from J, with 5 bases between. The length of the CDR3 is 13 residues. The CDR3 spells CASSQAGNYGYTF. In nucleotides, the CDR3 is TGCGCCAGCAGCCAAGCGGGAAACTATGGCTACACCTTC.